The next 25 T cell receptor beta chains were all read from a single sample in a study of shared clonotypes between healthy human individuals. Profiled with immunoSEQ multiplex PCR; TCRdb holds only in-frame clones, not every one. The sample yields 630,000 or so clones, nearly 98% seen once. The naive CD8 subset, CD45RO-negative cells positively selected for CCR7, excluded terminally differentiated effector memory CD45RA+ cells. The material sequenced was naive CD8+ T cells sorted from blood. Every receptor here comes from a man aged 25 to 40 in good health.

The rearrangement uses TRBV5-1 and TRBJ2-3; D is perhaps TRBD2 (6 bases). The ends were cut back, 3 bases at V and 1 base at J, with 18 bases in the middle. Germline-derived CDR1 and CDR2 are SGHRS and YFSETQ. CDR3 length: 17 residues. The CDR3 is CASSSDGTWGGTDTQYF. The CDR3 coding sequence is TGCGCCAGCAGCTCGGACGGCACTTGGGGGGGCACAGATACGCAGTATTTT. The full variable domain, in which reference TRBV5-1 and TRBJ2-3 provide the parts outside the CDR3, is KAGVTQTPRYLIKTRGQQVTLSCSPISGHRSVSWYQQTPGQGLQFLFEYFSETQRNKGNFPGRFSGRQFSNSRSEMNVSTLELGDSALYLCASSSDGTWGGTDTQYFGPGTRLTVL.

The V gene is TRBV5-6, the J gene TRBJ2-1; D possibly uses TRBD1 or TRBD2 (5 bases each). The germline V and J ends were trimmed by 4 bases and 9 bases, with 20 bases remaining between them. This CDR3 is 15 amino acids long. Germline CDR1 is SGHDT and CDR2 is YYEEEE. The CDR3 is CASSRREQGVSEQFF. As DNA, the CDR3 is TGTGCCAGCAGCCGGAGAGAGCAGGGAGTCAGTGAGCAGTTCTTC.

This chain links TRBV29-1 with TRBJ2-3; the D gene could be TRBD1 or TRBD2 (5 bases each). The germline V gene encodes CDR1 SQVTM and CDR2 ANQGSEA. This CDR3 is 15 amino acids long. Trimming left V 1 base short and J 1 base short, with 12 bases between. This CDR3 reads CSVEGGMGGTDTQYF. CDR3 bases: TGCAGCGTTGAAGGGGGAATGGGGGGCACAGATACGCAGTATTTT.

The chain combines TRBV11-2 with TRBJ2-7; 7 bases match TRBD1. Germline V gene lookup returns CDR1 SGHAT and CDR2 FQNNGV. V was clipped by 5 bases and J by 5 bases; unmatched bases: 15. This CDR3 region has 16 residues. As DNA, the CDR3 is TGTGCCAGCAGCCTTAGCCCGGGACAGCTGTTCCACGAGCAGTACTTC. It translates to CASSLSPGQLFHEQYF.

This chain connects TRBV4-3 to TRBJ2-1, with 8 nucleotides matching TRBD2. CDR3 length: 13 amino acids. V was pared by 2 bases and J by 9 bases, with 3 bases of the junction left unmatched. The germline V gene encodes CDR1 LGHNA and CDR2 YSLEER. CDR3 coding DNA: TGCGCCAGCAGCCAAACTAGCGGAGGTGAGCAGTTCTTC. It yields the protein CASSQTSGGEQFF.

The chain links TRBV7-3 to TRBJ2-7; 8 bases fit TRBD1. The CDR3 has 13 residues. V lost 4 bases, J lost 7 bases, and 6 bases stayed unmatched. Germline-derived CDR1 and CDR2 are SGHTA and FQGTGA. The CDR3: CASSSAGGGEQYF. CDR3 DNA: TGTGCCAGCAGCTCGGCAGGGGGCGGTGAGCAGTACTTC.

This chain's CDR3 is CARGWKHRGYTF. The CDR3 bases are TGTGCCAGGGGTTGGAAGCATAGGGGCTACACCTTC. V usage is TRBV27 and J usage is TRBJ1-2; the D is unclear. Trimming cost V 9 bases and J 8 bases, with 16 bases left between them. Germline values: CDR1 MNHEY, CDR2 SMNVEV (reference sequence). The CDR3 loop spans 12 amino acids.

The chain uses TRBV7-9 and TRBJ2-3, with 10 bases that match TRBD2. This CDR3 is 14 amino acids long. In germline, CDR1 is SEHNR, CDR2 FQNEAQ (reference sequence). V was clipped by 10 bases and J by 2 bases; unmatched bases: 6. The CDR3 loop is CAINGLAVTDTQYF. Here the CDR3 DNA reads TGTGCCATCAACGGACTAGCGGTCACAGATACGCAGTATTTT. The full variable domain, its missing parts supplied by reference TRBV7-9 and TRBJ2-3, is DTGVSQNPRHKITKRGQNVTFRCDPISEHNRLYWYRQTLGQGPEFLTYFQNEAQLEKSRLLSDRFSAERPKGSFSTLEIQRTEQGDSAMYLCAINGLAVTDTQYFGPGTRLTVL.

This sequence joins TRBV29-1 and TRBJ2-2; D possibly corresponds to TRBD1 (8 bases). V shed 4 bases and J shed 3 bases, with 21 bases lying between them. Looked up from germline, CDR1 is SQVTM and CDR2 is ANQGSEA. This CDR3 contains 17 residues. The CDR3 nucleotides read TGCAGCGTTGGAACGCCAAGCGGGACAGGTCACACCGGGGAGCTGTTTTTT. Its translation: CSVGTPSGTGHTGELFF.

J is TRBJ2-1 and V is TRBV19; 12 nucleotides line up with TRBD2. Germline assignment: CDR1 LNHDA and CDR2 SQIVND (reference sequence). J lost 2 bases, V lost 5 bases, and 4 bases had no gene match. The CDR3 is 16 amino acids. The CDR3 here is CASSLLAGGPYNEQFF. CDR3 nucleotide sequence: TGTGCCAGTAGTCTTCTAGCGGGAGGGCCCTACAATGAGCAGTTCTTC.

The V call is TRBV5-4, the J call TRBJ1-1; TRBD1 matches at 12 bases. V trimming: 0 bases; J trimming: 3 bases; junction bases outside the gene matches: 12. Germline CDR1 reads SGHNT; CDR2 reads YYREEE (reference sequence). This CDR3 spans 19 amino acids. The CDR3, as DNA: TGTGCCAGCAGCTTGGGGGGACAGGGGGCGCTTATTTGGCACACTGAAGCTTTCTTT. Encoded protein: CASSLGGQGALIWHTEAFF.

This sequence joins TRBV10-3 and TRBJ1-4, with 7 bases fitting TRBD1. CDR3 size: 12 residues. In germline, CDR1 is ENHRY, CDR2 SYGVKD. After removal of 0 bases from V and 15 bases from J, the junction contained 4 bases not matched to a gene. The CDR3 region is CAISESGGWVFF. CDR3 bases: TGTGCCATCAGTGAGTCAGGGGGCTGGGTGTTTTTT.

This clone occurred once. V gene TRBV11-2 combines with J gene TRBJ1-1; no reliable D call. Trimming left V 5 bases short and J 4 bases short, with 14 bases between. There are 14 residues in the CDR3. The germline CDR1 and CDR2 sequences are SGHAT and FQNNGV. The CDR3 sequence: CASSPRPGITEAFF. The CDR3 DNA reads as TGTGCCAGCAGCCCGAGACCTGGGATCACTGAAGCTTTCTTT. The full variable domain, completed using reference TRBV11-2 and TRBJ1-1, is EAGVAQSPRYKIIEKRQSVAFWCNPISGHATLYWYQQILGQGPKLLIQFQNNGVVDDSQLPKDRFSAERLKGVDSTLKIQPAKLEDSAVYLCASSPRPGITEAFFGQGTRLTVV.

The chain couples TRBV11-2 to TRBJ1-5; D uncertain. Germline CDR1 SGHAT, CDR2 FQNNGV. With 5 bases removed from V and 2 bases from J, the gap between germline ends came to 13 bases. This CDR3 is built from 15 residues. CDR3 protein: CASSPEGIGNQPQHF. The DNA of the CDR3 is TGTGCCAGCAGCCCGGAGGGAATAGGCAATCAGCCCCAGCATTTT.

This chain uses TRBV27 with TRBJ2-3; TRBD1 matches 8 bases. Germline values: CDR1 MNHEY, CDR2 SMNVEV (reference sequence). This CDR3 contains 13 residues. V lost 9 bases, J lost 3 bases, and 5 bases stayed unmatched. The CDR3 region is CASTGGGTDTQYF. CDR3 nucleotides: TGTGCCAGTACAGGGGGTGGGACAGATACGCAGTATTTT.

The rearrangement uses TRBV5-4 and TRBJ1-2; 9 nucleotides align to TRBD1. Per germline, CDR1 SGHNT and CDR2 YYREEE (reference sequence). The CDR3 runs 14 residues. V dropped 3 bases and J dropped 7; count of bases not matched to a gene: 7. The CDR3 spells CASSWTGALVGYTF. The CDR3 DNA sequence: TGTGCCAGCAGCTGGACAGGGGCTTTGGTTGGCTACACCTTC.

The rearrangement links TRBV29-1 to TRBJ2-1; D unresolved. V dropped 3 bases and J dropped 3 bases, with 6 bases sitting between them. The CDR3 loop spans 12 amino acids. Germline V gene sequence: CDR1 SQVTM, CDR2 ANQGSEA. The CDR3 DNA reads as TGCAGCGTTGATGGCAACTACAATGAGCAGTTCTTC. This gives the protein CSVDGNYNEQFF.

As concerns this clone: Other DNA sequences within the sample encode an identical CDR3. The CDR3 spells CASSSGSSYNEQFF. The DNA of the CDR3 is TGTGCCAGCAGCAGCGGGAGTTCCTACAATGAGCAGTTCTTC. The rearrangement links TRBV27 to TRBJ2-1, with 8 bases lining up with TRBD2. Trimming at V came to 6 bases and at J to 1 base, leaving 2 bases not matched to a gene. Germline loops: CDR1 MNHEY, CDR2 SMNVEV (reference sequence). The CDR3 covers 14 residues.

The chain recombines TRBV5-1 with TRBJ2-7; 7 nucleotides agree with TRBD1. The ends lost 1 base at V and 2 bases at J; junction bases unmatched: 12. Germline V lookup: CDR1 SGHRS, CDR2 YFSETQ. The CDR3 loop spans 17 amino acids. The CDR3 sequence: CASSLWSSLGQTYEQYF. The CDR3 DNA reads as TGCGCCAGCAGCTTGTGGAGTTCCTTGGGACAGACCTACGAGCAGTACTTC.

Here the CDR3 reads CSVEDARGGTQYF. The CDR3 DNA reads as TGCAGCGTTGAAGATGCGCGGGGGGGGACCCAGTACTTC. This chain connects TRBV29-1 to TRBJ2-5; 9 positions agree with TRBD2. This CDR3 is 13 amino acids long. Germline trimming cut 0 bases from V and 7 bases from J; bases unmatched to any gene: 3. Germline lookup yields CDR1 SQVTM and CDR2 ANQGSEA.

Concerning this clone: The identical CDR3 is also encoded by other nucleotide sequences in the sample. V gene TRBV5-1 combines with J gene TRBJ2-7; D is tentatively TRBD1 or TRBD2 (5 bases each). V dropped 3 bases and J dropped 3 bases, with 13 bases sitting between them. Germline V gene lookup returns CDR1 SGHRS and CDR2 YFSETQ. This CDR3 is 14 amino acids long. CDR3 in DNA: TGCGCCAGCAGCTCCGGGACGGGGTACTACGAGCAGTACTTC. This translates into CASSSGTGYYEQYF.

On this clone: Other DNA sequences in this specimen translate into the identical CDR3. The chain carries TRBV5-1 and TRBJ2-7; no firm D call. Germline assignment: CDR1 SGHRS and CDR2 YFSETQ. The germline V and J ends were trimmed by 2 bases and 0 bases, with 6 bases remaining between them. This CDR3 is 13 amino acids long. This CDR3 is CASSFTDSYEQYF. The CDR3, as DNA: TGCGCCAGCAGCTTTACAGACTCCTACGAGCAGTACTTC.

The chain combines TRBV2 with TRBJ2-1; unclear D gene. V lost 10 bases, J lost 13 bases, and 14 bases lay in between. Germline V gives CDR1 SNHLY, CDR2 FYNNEI. The CDR3 contains 10 residues. Here the CDR3 reads CAIEEPPQFF. For the CDR3, the DNA is TGTGCCATCGAGGAGCCTCCTCAGTTCTTC.

This clone was found once. The V call is TRBV27, the J call TRBJ2-7; the D is unclear. The ends were cut back, 2 bases at V and 0 bases at J, with 8 bases in the middle. The CDR3 extends over 14 amino acids. CDR1 and CDR2 from the germline V gene are MNHEY and SMNVEV (reference sequence). For the CDR3, the DNA is TGTGCCAGCAGTTTAACCACGAACTCCTACGAGCAGTACTTC. Its protein product is CASSLTTNSYEQYF.

J is TRBJ1-5 and V is TRBV28; 7 bases fit TRBD1. Unmatched junction bases numbered 14, after V lost 6 bases and J lost 12 bases. This CDR3 spans 14 amino acids. CDR1 and CDR2 (germline): MDHEN, SYDVKM. In DNA form, the CDR3 reads TGTGCCAGCAGGGGGACAGAAGGTCGTGGTCACCAGCATTTT. It translates to CASRGTEGRGHQHF.